A single sample gave rise to the 24 T cell receptor beta chains below, sequenced in a study of early stage breast cancer tumors (dated 2017 in TCRdb). The library was obtained by the immunoSEQ multiplex PCR assay. Entries here come from immuneACCESS through TCRdb and include only in-frame sequences with V and J called. Some clones fail to appear in such tables; in the studies checked, an unresolved V gene covers under half of the shortfall, and the cause of the remainder is unknown. The sample table shows under 45,000 clones, and around two thirds are seen once. The ten largest account for about 7.2% of the sample. Sequencing used blood. All receptors come from a person aged 45 to 59 with breast cancer.

The V and J genes are TRBV27 and TRBJ2-2; 9 bases line up with TRBD2. Germline CDR1 MNHEY, CDR2 SMNVEV (reference sequence). The CDR3 is 13 residues long. V dropped 9 bases and J dropped 5; count of bases not matched to a gene: 4. The CDR3 loop reads CARNSGSTGELFF. The CDR3 nucleotides read TGTGCCAGGAATAGCGGGAGTACCGGGGAGCTGTTTTTT.

In DNA form, the CDR3 reads TGTGCCAGCAGTGTCGTGAAGAGCTCCTACAATGAGCAGTTCTTC. Its translation: CASSVVKSSYNEQFF. This sequence joins TRBV27 and TRBJ2-1; D is undetermined. V lost 5 bases to trimming and J lost 0 bases, with 11 bases between them. Per germline, CDR1 MNHEY and CDR2 SMNVEV (reference sequence). The CDR3 is made up of 15 amino acids.

The chain employs TRBV7-6 and TRBJ2-7; 14 bases line up with TRBD2. Per germline, CDR1 SGHVS and CDR2 FNYEAQ. V lost 5 bases, J lost 1 base, and 13 bases stayed unmatched. CDR3 length: 19 residues. Written as DNA, the CDR3 is TGTGCCAGCAGCCCTGGCCCCCCGGGACTAGCGGGAGTGTCCTACGAGCAGTACTTC. Protein: CASSPGPPGLAGVSYEQYF.

The rearrangement joins TRBV11-2 to TRBJ2-1; 12 bases map to TRBD2. Germline CDR1 and CDR2: SGHAT and FQNNGV. The CDR3 totals 17 residues. Trimming removed 3 bases from V and 5 bases from J; junction bases left unmatched: 8. The DNA for the CDR3 is TGTGCCAGCAGCTTCGGACTAGCGGGACCTTTTAACAATGAGCAGTTCTTC. Translating gives CASSFGLAGPFNNEQFF.

The sample holds a few counts of this clone. The chain recombines TRBV2 with TRBJ2-1; possibly TRBD1 for D (5 bases). This CDR3 is 15 amino acids long. V was pared by 7 bases and J by 5 bases, with 18 bases between. In germline, CDR1 is SNHLY, CDR2 FYNNEI. The CDR3 protein is CASTLQGDGHNEQFF. CDR3 nucleotide sequence: TGTGCCAGCACCCTCCAGGGTGATGGTCACAATGAGCAGTTCTTC.

The V and J genes are TRBV7-3 and TRBJ2-6; D might be TRBD1 (5 bases). Germline V gene lookup returns CDR1 SGHTA and CDR2 FQGTGA. Trimming removed 1 base from V and 2 bases from J, with 6 bases in between. The CDR3 is 15 residues long. In nucleotides, the CDR3 is TGTGCCAGCAGCTTAAGCAGGGCTGGGGCCAACGTCCTGACTTTC. Its translation: CASSLSRAGANVLTF.

DNA of the CDR3: TGTGCCAGCAGCGGGGACAGGAGGTATGGCTACACCTTC. This codes for CASSGDRRYGYTF. This chain links TRBV6-5 with TRBJ1-2, with TRBD1 matching over 8 bases. J gave up 5 bases and V 6 bases, and 5 bases lay outside the gene matches. The V gene's germline CDR1 is MNHEY and CDR2 SVGAGI. This CDR3 has 13 amino acids.

The chain employs TRBV7-9 and TRBJ2-1; 13 nucleotides agree with TRBD2. This CDR3 has 17 residues. V was clipped by 5 bases and J by 7 bases; unmatched bases: 11. Germline CDR1 SEHNR, CDR2 FQNEAQ (reference sequence). The DNA of the CDR3 is TGTGCCAGCAGCCGGACTAGCGGGAGTCTACTAGGAAATGAGCAGTTCTTC. As protein: CASSRTSGSLLGNEQFF. The full variable domain, with the rest looked up from reference TRBV7-9 and TRBJ2-1, is DTGVSQNPRHKITKRGQNVTFRCDPISEHNRLYWYRQTLGQGPEFLTYFQNEAQLEKSRLLSDRFSAERPKGSFSTLEIQRTEQGDSAMYLCASSRTSGSLLGNEQFFGPGTRLTVL.

This rearrangement joins TRBV6-5 to TRBJ1-5; no firm D call. This CDR3 has 16 amino acids. Trimming pared 4 bases from V and 2 bases from J, leaving 15 bases between. Germline V gene lookup returns CDR1 MNHEY and CDR2 SVGAGI. CDR3 in amino acids: CASSSAVVLGNQPQHF. CDR3 DNA sequence: TGTGCCAGCAGTTCCGCAGTCGTCTTGGGCAATCAGCCCCAGCATTTT.

The genes are TRBV5-6 and TRBJ2-7, with D possibly matching TRBD2 (6 bases). The CDR3 is made up of 14 amino acids. In germline, CDR1 is SGHDT, CDR2 YYEEEE. Trimming cost V 4 bases and J 4 bases, with 15 bases left between them. The CDR3 reads CASSPLGGEYEQYF. As DNA, the CDR3 is TGTGCCAGCAGCCCTTTGGGGGGAGAATACGAGCAGTACTTC.

The V call is TRBV2, the J call TRBJ2-1; 7 nucleotides align to TRBD2. The CDR3 has 13 amino acids. From germline, CDR1 is SNHLY and CDR2 FYNNEI. V lost 7 bases to trimming and J lost 8 bases; unmatched junction nucleotides: 8. The CDR3, as DNA: TGTGCCAGCATGGGCGGGGGTTTCGATGAGCAGTTCTTC. Translation gives CASMGGGFDEQFF.

This clone turned up a few times. The DNA for the CDR3 is TGTGCCAGCAGTCAACCGGGACAGTGGGATGGCTACACCTTC. This encodes CASSQPGQWDGYTF. The chain joins TRBV6-5 to TRBJ1-2; 7 positions match TRBD1. The CDR3 covers 14 residues. Unmatched junction bases numbered 9, after V lost 5 bases and J lost 6 bases. The germline V gene encodes CDR1 MNHEY and CDR2 SVGAGI.

The gene calls are TRBV6-4 and TRBJ2-2, with 8 bases identical to TRBD1. Trimming cost V 6 bases and J 3 bases; bases outside gene matches: 3. The CDR3 is 14 amino acids. The germline V gene has CDR1 MRHNA and CDR2 SNTAGT. In nucleotides, the CDR3 is TGTGCCAGCAGCGAACAGGGGGACACCGGGGAGCTGTTTTTT. Encoded protein: CASSEQGDTGELFF.

The CDR3 sequence is CASRTRTGQETQYF. As DNA, the CDR3 is TGTGCCAGCAGAACCAGGACAGGGCAAGAGACCCAGTACTTC. V usage is TRBV5-8 and J usage is TRBJ2-5; TRBD1 agrees at 8 bases. V lost 5 bases to trimming and J lost 2 bases; unmatched junction nucleotides: 5. The CDR3 spans 14 residues. Germline V gives CDR1 SGHTS, CDR2 YDEGEE.

The chain recombines TRBV9 with TRBJ1-1, with TRBD1 identical over 8 bases. With V trimmed by 3 bases and J by 5 bases, 9 bases remained unmatched. This CDR3 spans 15 amino acids. Germline V gives CDR1 SGDLS, CDR2 YYNGEE. The CDR3 protein is CASSGIGQGKTEAFF. The CDR3 coding sequence is TGTGCCAGCAGCGGGATAGGACAGGGAAAAACTGAAGCTTTCTTT.

The V gene is TRBV19, the J gene TRBJ2-3, with 12 bases aligning to TRBD2. Germline CDR1 reads LNHDA; CDR2 reads SQIVND (reference sequence). The CDR3 length is 18 residues. The junction had 9 bases not matched to a gene; V was cut back by 3 bases and J by 2 bases. The CDR3 protein is CASSMGSSGRAPTDTQYF. The CDR3 bases are TGTGCCAGTAGTATGGGGTCTAGCGGGAGGGCCCCCACAGATACGCAGTATTTT.

This sequence joins TRBV27 and TRBJ1-2, with D perhaps matching TRBD1 (5 bases). V was clipped by 5 bases and J by 4 bases, with 17 bases between them. The CDR3 length is 15 residues. Looked up from germline, CDR1 is MNHEY and CDR2 is SMNVEV (reference sequence). The CDR3 reads CASSPRGTMGYGYTF. The CDR3 DNA follows: TGTGCCAGCAGTCCGCGGGGGACCATGGGCTATGGCTACACCTTC.

This clone turned up a few times. The genes are TRBV19 and TRBJ1-5, with D unresolved. The CDR3 runs to 14 residues. Trimming stripped 2 bases from V and 6 bases from J, with 11 bases between. Germline values: CDR1 LNHDA, CDR2 SQIVND (reference sequence). In nucleotides, the CDR3 is TGTGCCAGTAGTATAAGGTGGGGAGGTCAGCCCCAGCATTTT. Translated: CASSIRWGGQPQHF.

This chain joins TRBV9 and TRBJ2-1; 14 positions match TRBD2. V was clipped by 4 bases and J by 4 bases; unmatched bases: 4. The CDR3 covers 16 residues. CDR1 and CDR2 (germline): SGDLS, YYNGEE. CDR3 sequence: CASSPRLAGGYNEQFF. DNA of the CDR3: TGTGCCAGCAGCCCAAGACTAGCGGGAGGGTACAATGAGCAGTTCTTC.

The rearrangement links TRBV2 to TRBJ2-7, with D uncertain. The germline V gene has CDR1 SNHLY and CDR2 FYNNEI. CDR3 length: 11 residues. Trimming left V 8 bases short and J 3 bases short, with 8 bases between. CDR3 nucleotides: TGTGCCAGCCGGACCGACTACGAGCAGTACGTC. It yields the protein CASRTDYEQYV.

The V and J genes are TRBV5-6 and TRBJ2-5, with D perhaps TRBD2 (6 bases). Between the trimmed V and J ends, which lost 0 bases and 1 base, there was a span of 13 bases. This CDR3 contains 16 residues. CDR1 is SGHDT, CDR2 YYEEEE, per germline. This chain's CDR3 is CASSLDLGEAQETQYF. The CDR3 DNA sequence: TGTGCCAGCAGCTTGGATCTGGGGGAGGCCCAAGAGACCCAGTACTTC. Variable domain in full (rest from reference TRBV5-6 and TRBJ2-5): DAGVTQSPTHLIKTRGQQVTLRCSPKSGHDTVSWYQQALGQGPQFIFQYYEEEERQRGNFPDRFSGHQFPNYSSELNVNALLLGDSALYLCASSLDLGEAQETQYFGPGTRLLVL.

The chain carries TRBV7-6 and TRBJ2-5; TRBD2 is a possible D gene (6 bases). V was shortened by 4 bases and J by 5 bases, with 11 bases between the two germline ends. Germline V gives CDR1 SGHVS, CDR2 FNYEAQ. The CDR3 sequence is 13 residues long. The CDR3 loop reads CASSSRDSETQYF. In nucleotides, the CDR3 is TGTGCCAGCAGCTCCCGGGACTCGGAGACCCAGTACTTC.

The chain joins TRBV9 to TRBJ2-5; 10 positions agree with TRBD1. There are 14 residues in the CDR3. V trimming: 3 bases; J trimming: 5 bases; junction bases outside the gene matches: 4. Germline loops: CDR1 SGDLS, CDR2 YYNGEE. The CDR3 protein is CASSATGGGETQYF. As DNA, the CDR3 is TGTGCCAGCAGCGCGACAGGGGGCGGTGAGACCCAGTACTTC. Supplemented by reference TRBV9 and TRBJ2-5, the full variable domain reads DSGVTQTPKHLITATGQRVTLRCSPRSGDLSVYWYQQSLDQGLQFLIQYYNGEERAKGNILERFSAQQFPDLHSELNLSSLELGDSALYFCASSATGGGETQYFGPGTRLLVL.

This clone was counted between two and nine times. This rearrangement joins TRBV11-2 to TRBJ2-7; 7 bases line up with TRBD1. Germline lookup yields CDR1 SGHAT and CDR2 FQNNGV. The CDR3 is 13 residues long. The V and J ends lost 4 bases and 2 bases, in that order; junction bases with no gene match: 2. The CDR3 loop is CASSWDSAYEQYF. Written as DNA, the CDR3 is TGTGCCAGCAGCTGGGACAGTGCCTACGAGCAGTACTTC.